The source of this TCR beta chain is a study of long-term antiretroviral therapy in people with HIV. This CDR3 has 13 amino acids. CDR1 SGHTA and CDR2 FQGTGA come from the germline V gene. V lost 2 bases, J lost 5 bases, and 7 bases lay in between. Regarding the study as a whole: Control repertoires displayed wider CDR3 length ranges than the HIV repertoires. Diversity went up after ART and still fell short of transplant donor controls. Blood in the study was drawn between about 2003 and 2018, possibly under older ART regimens, which may be less effective than current ones.

About this clone itself: The antigen is undetermined.

Survey level was the resolution at which the v3.0 immunoSEQ assay ran. Sequencing was performed with immunoSEQ multiplex PCR; in TCRdb, only in-frame clones are kept and a portion is missing. The sample has approximately 20,000 clones; around four fifths are singletons. The chain carries TRBV7-3 and TRBJ2-1; D not resolved. The sequence was obtained from a man aged 40-55 years with HIV. The sample here was unsorted PBMCs, taken 1.6 years after starting antiretroviral therapy. The CDR3 sequence is CASSLRRDNEQFF. CDR3 sequence (DNA): TGTGCCAGCAGCTTACGTAGGGACAATGAGCAGTTCTTC.